The 5 T cell receptor beta chains reported below all come from one sample, sequenced in a study of PD-L1 blockade in urothelial cancer. Assay: immunoSEQ multiplex PCR; the TCRdb copy retains only in-frame clones and omits some. The sample has about 30,000 clones, 80% to 90% seen once; the top ten hold 8%. The time point: peripheral blood 6 weeks after treatment start. The input for sequencing was PBMCs, taken around atezolizumab (anti-PD-L1) treatment. The receptors originated from a man older than 75 with urothelial cancer.

This sequence joins TRBV30 and TRBJ2-7; D is possibly TRBD1 (6 bases). V was shortened by 2 bases and J by 2 bases, with 22 bases between the two germline ends. Germline V gene lookup returns CDR1 GTSNPN and CDR2 SVGIG (reference sequence). The CDR3 runs to 17 residues. Written as DNA, the CDR3 is TGTGCCTGGAGTCTTCGAGTCGGGACACTTGCCCCCTACGAGCAGTACTTC. Translated: CAWSLRVGTLAPYEQYF.

The chain is built from TRBV5-1 and TRBJ1-4; TRBD1 agrees at 8 bases. From germline, CDR1 is SGHRS and CDR2 YFSETQ. J was trimmed by 5 bases and V by 4 bases; bases with no gene match: 7. This CDR3 region has 15 residues. The CDR3 sequence is CASSPGQGLNEKLFF. CDR3 in DNA: TGCGCCAGCAGCCCCGGACAGGGCCTAAATGAAAAACTGTTTTTT.

This chain uses TRBV5-6 with TRBJ1-2; tentative D call: TRBD1 (5 bases). V was shortened by 2 bases and J by 8 bases, with 19 bases between the two germline ends. The CDR3 consists of 15 residues. Germline values: CDR1 SGHDT, CDR2 YYEEEE. The CDR3 DNA reads as TGTGCCAGCAGCTTTGAGGTCAGGGCGCGCAGGGGCTACACCTTC. Its translation is CASSFEVRARRGYTF.

The gene calls are TRBV5-5 and TRBJ2-7, with 8 bases that match TRBD1. V shed 5 bases and J 2 bases; nucleotides not matched to a gene: 12. CDR3 length: 16 residues. Germline V gene data show CDR1 as SGHKS and CDR2 as YYEKEE (reference sequence). The CDR3, as DNA: TGTGCCAGCAGGGTATCAGGGACAGGAGGGGCCTACGAGCAGTACTTC. Translation gives CASRVSGTGGAYEQYF. Drawing the rest from reference TRBV5-5 and TRBJ2-7, the complete variable domain is DAGVTQSPTHLIKTRGQQVTLRCSPISGHKSVSWYQQVLGQGPQFIFQYYEKEERGRGNFPDRFSARQFPNYSSELNVNALLLGDSALYLCASRVSGTGGAYEQYFGPGTRLTVT.

The chain employs TRBV18 and TRBJ1-1, with 9 bases lining up with TRBD1. The CDR3 loop spans 16 amino acids. V shed 3 bases and J 3 bases; nucleotides not matched to a gene: 8. Germline-derived CDR1 and CDR2 are KGHSH and LQKENI. CDR3 in DNA: TGTGCCAGCTCACCGGCGACAGGGGGGGGTGACACTGAAGCTTTCTTT. It is translated as CASSPATGGGDTEAFF.